The source of this T cell receptor (beta chain) is a study of shared clonotypes between healthy human individuals (dated by TCRdb to 2018 to 2020). Looking at the study overall: The cohort comprised a couple of women and a few men aged 18 to 49 years. For each donor, CD4 naive and CD4 memory were each run on three plates, CD8 naive on two plates, and CD8 memory on one plate. To estimate repertoire size and how much clonotype sharing occurs between individuals, the study deeply sequenced the blood TCR repertoires of several healthy adults. Different laboratories and diverse techniques were used to prepare libraries and sequence TCR repertoires, to increase sequencing depth and limit assay-specific biases. Leukapheresis yielded between about 0.8 and 9.5 billion PBMCs per donor.

CD8 naive samples were obtained by positive selection for CCR7 among CD45RO-negative cells, yielding a CD45RA+CCR7+ population from which TemRA cells were excluded. Healthy HIV-negative adults with no recently reported acute infections or vaccinations were included as donors. Every donor was a Caucasian adult living in Nashville, Tennessee, USA. Blood was collected by leukapheresis, and PBMCs were isolated by Ficoll-Histopaque density gradient centrifugation and then cryopreserved in liquid nitrogen vapor phase. Analytical flow cytometry was used to check the purity and quantity of each magnetically sorted T cell population. From each sorted fraction, genomic DNA was isolated and quantified by UV absorbance on a Nanodrop 2000c. Comments on this clone: Its recognized antigen is unknown. The input lacks base qualities; no much larger clone sits a single base away.

Using the deep immunoSEQ assay, multiplex PCR amplified TCR CDR3 regions from genomic DNA. Extracted genomic DNA from each cell subset was distributed evenly across all wells of several immunoSEQ 96-well plates, and each plate was treated as a replicate. Each replicate PCR for sorted subsets received roughly 200 ng genomic DNA, equal to roughly 33,000 T cell genomes. Purified libraries were measured with a Qubit 3.0 fluorometer, size-checked on a Bioanalyzer 2100, and measured again with the KAPA Library Quantification kit. Every immunoSEQ 96-well plate was sequenced on a dedicated single-read 150-cycle Illumina NextSeq 550 flow cell. The authors' pipeline ran thus. Because the immunoSEQ output held only junctional sequences and lacked quality scores, the filtering could not match the filtering applied to full-length reads. Sequences were annotated with PyIR, a Python wrapper for IgBLAST v1.9, and V/J genes and CDR3 were assigned using IMGT germline references. Any read was removed if the V/J assignment was weak (E-value above 1e-6), the CDR3 was missing, or the read contained stop codons, out-of-frame junctions, or ambiguous translated residues. V3J clonotypes were defined as sequences sharing an identical inferred V gene, J gene, and CDR3 amino acid sequence. The percentage overlap between two repertoires was calculated by dividing the number of shared unique clonotypes by the size of the smaller repertoire. Richness of each repertoire was evaluated using RTK rarefaction, the Chao1 estimator, and Recon v2.1 estimates of unobserved clonotypes. Generation probabilities were computed with OLGA for all TCRbeta clonotypes obtained by the gDNA method from four donors. TCRdb obtained this table from immuneACCESS and retained in-frame rearrangements with V and J assigned. These tables miss some clones; where compared with another copy, unresolved V genes account for less than half of the shortfall, and the remainder is unexplained. D and trimming come from the DNA, and the V and J calls and clone size come from that table. Present in this sample are 2 million or so clones, about 95% of which were seen just once. 0.85% to 1.3% of the sample comes from the top ten.

Measured from the cysteine to the phenylalanine, the CDR3 is 15 residues long. Only the CDR3 DNA is retained, 45 bases long and in frame from the first base. The germline V gene encodes CDR1 SGHVS and CDR2 FNYEAQ. V was cut back by 5 bases and J by 5 bases, leaving a gap of 15 bases between them. What the authors observed across the whole study: Compared with non-shared clonotypes, clonotypes shared by all four sorted-subset donors had higher generation probabilities. Because the study included only a small number of donors, the genetic and exposure-history diversity represented was limited. Naive subsets generally had larger estimated clonotype richness than memory subsets did. Based on pairwise subsampling, the degree of clonotype sharing among donors was expected to be affected by sequencing depth. Sampling was limited to blood, and TCR repertoires in tissue likely differ from TCR repertoires in blood. About 4.5% of naive CD4, 3.5% of naive CD8, roughly 2.4% of memory CD4, and over 0.35% of memory CD8 clonotypes were shared across a few donors. Incomplete sequencing was indicated by rarefaction of sorted-subset datasets, despite the large sequencing depth.

The TCR comes from a man aged 18 to 30 in good health. Input material: naive CD8+ T cells sorted from blood. This specimen's cell subset or site label, interpreted: CD45RA+CCR7+. The chain was built from TRBV7-6 and TRBJ2-2; TRBD2 is a possible D gene, resting on 6 matching bases. The DNA reads as follows: TGTGCCAGCAGCATACTAGGCCGGGGGACCGGGGAGCTGTTTTTT. Translated, this is CASSILGRGTGELFF.